The next 31 T cell receptor beta chains were all read from a single sample in a study of blood T cells in healthy people across ages. PCR was performed a second time for roughly 6 to 12 cycles using a sample-barcoded 5' primer and a J-beta primer mix. TCRdb reprocessed the 5' RACE reads via MiXCR and lists one record per CDR3 protein. This table holds around 620,000 distinct CDR3 sequences, about 25% found once. Sequences were obtained from blood. These TCRs come from a woman between 70 and 85 years old in good health.

This clonotype was found a few times. V usage is TRBV10-3 and J usage is TRBJ2-3; 11 bases match TRBD2. Looked up from germline, CDR1 is ENHRY and CDR2 is SYGVKD. Trimming removed 0 bases from V and 3 bases from J; junction bases left unmatched: 5. This CDR3 is 17 amino acids long. The CDR3 nucleotides read TGTGCCATCAGTGAGTCGCCCTTAGCGGGGGGGACAGATACGCAGTATTTT. Translation gives CAISESPLAGGTDTQYF.

This clonotype was counted a few times. This may arise from a read error, as a much more abundant clone is one base away. This chain links TRBV9 with TRBJ1-1; D ambiguous. Germline values: CDR1 SGDLS, CDR2 YYNGEE. With 3 bases removed from V and 3 bases from J, the gap between germline ends came to 6 bases. CDR3 size: 12 residues. The CDR3 loop reads CASSAQDTEAFF. CDR3 nucleotides: TGTGCCAGCAGCGCGCAGGACACTGAAGCTTTCTTT.

The V call is TRBV30, the J call TRBJ1-4; a possible D gene is TRBD1 (6 bases). With 4 bases removed from V and 7 bases from J, the gap between germline ends came to 16 bases. CDR3 length: 14 residues. The germline V gene encodes CDR1 GTSNPN and CDR2 SVGIG (reference sequence). The CDR3 region has the DNA TGTGCCTGGAACTGGGGAGGGGGACGTGAAAAACTGTTTTTT. This gives the protein CAWNWGGGREKLFF.

This clonotype was observed a handful of times. V and J are TRBV6-5 and TRBJ1-2, with 10 bases that match TRBD1. This CDR3 is built from 12 residues. With V trimmed by 8 bases and J by 8 bases, 5 bases remained unmatched. In germline, CDR1 is MNHEY, CDR2 SVGAGI. The CDR3 bases are TGTGCCAGCGGGACGACAGGGGGCGGCTACACCTTC. It yields the protein CASGTTGGGYTF.

This chain joins TRBV7-9 and TRBJ2-6, with D possibly being TRBD1 (5 bases). The CDR3 consists of 14 residues. The V gene lost 5 bases and the J gene lost 2 bases, with 7 bases spanning the gap. Germline V gene sequence: CDR1 SEHNR, CDR2 FQNEAQ (reference sequence). CDR3 nucleotides: TGTGCCAGCAGCCTACAGGCTGGGGCCAACGTCCTGACTTTC. Protein: CASSLQAGANVLTF.

The V call is TRBV7-2, the J call TRBJ2-3; tentative D call: TRBD1 (5 bases). V lost 3 bases to trimming and J lost 7 bases, with 17 bases between them. This CDR3 has 15 residues. Germline values: CDR1 SGHTA, CDR2 FQGNSA. CDR3 sequence: CASSFSGQTLNTQYF. The CDR3 nucleotides read TGTGCCAGCAGCTTCTCTGGACAAACGTTGAATACGCAGTATTTT.

This clonotype was observed a handful of times. CDR3 loop: CASRDDRGGEQYF. DNA for the CDR3: TGCGCCAGCAGGGACGACAGGGGTGGCGAGCAGTACTTC. This chain uses TRBV5-1 with TRBJ2-5, with TRBD1 identical over 8 bases. The better agreement between TRBJ2-7 and the DNA end casts doubt on the J call. Germline V gene lookup returns CDR1 SGHRS and CDR2 YFSETQ. The CDR3 length is 13 residues.

This clonotype came up a few times. The chain combines TRBV6-5 with TRBJ2-5; 8 nucleotides match TRBD2. Germline lookup yields CDR1 MNHEY and CDR2 SVGAGI. The CDR3 extends over 15 amino acids. Germline trimming cut 5 bases from V and 3 bases from J; bases unmatched to any gene: 8. The chain's CDR3 is CASSNTGTSEETQYF. The CDR3 bases are TGTGCCAGCAGTAACACCGGGACTAGTGAAGAGACCCAGTACTTC.

This clonotype was detected a few times. The rearrangement links TRBV25-1 to TRBJ1-2, with D unclear. Trimming left V 0 bases short and J 0 bases short, with 14 bases between. Germline loops: CDR1 MGHDK, CDR2 SYGVNS. This CDR3 has 17 amino acids. Written as DNA, the CDR3 is TGTGCCAGCAGTGAATATGTCGCCCCCGGGACTAACTATGGCTACACCTTC. Its protein is CASSEYVAPGTNYGYTF.

This clonotype was found a few times. The gene calls are TRBV20-1 and TRBJ1-5, with a weak D call TRBD1 (6 bases). This CDR3 contains 16 residues. Trimming stripped 0 bases from V and 3 bases from J, with 15 bases between. Germline CDR1 DFQATT, CDR2 SNEGSKA (reference sequence). The CDR3 is CSARDPGAENNQPQHF. The CDR3, as DNA: TGCAGTGCTAGAGATCCAGGGGCGGAAAACAATCAGCCCCAGCATTTT.

This chain links TRBV5-1 with TRBJ1-1, with a possible D match to TRBD1 (6 bases). With 0 bases removed from V and 6 bases from J, the gap between germline ends came to 12 bases. Germline CDR1 is SGHRS and CDR2 is YFSETQ. This CDR3 has 14 residues. The CDR3 nucleotides read TGCGCCAGCAGCTTGGTCCGGGGGCCGGCTGAAGCTTTCTTT. It translates to CASSLVRGPAEAFF.

This clonotype has a handful of counts. The rearrangement links TRBV20-1 to TRBJ2-5; D remains unclear. This CDR3 is 13 amino acids long. Trimming cost V 7 bases and J 1 base, with 13 bases left between them. CDR1 is DFQATT, CDR2 SNEGSKA, per germline (reference sequence). CDR3 in amino acids: CSGARTVQETQYF. The DNA of the CDR3 is TGCAGTGGGGCGAGGACGGTCCAAGAGACCCAGTACTTC.

V and J are TRBV20-1 and TRBJ2-1; 9 nucleotides line up with TRBD2. Looked up from germline, CDR1 is DFQATT and CDR2 is SNEGSKA (reference sequence). The CDR3 has 16 residues. J was trimmed by 0 bases and V by 4 bases; bases with no gene match: 7. The CDR3, as DNA: TGCAGTGCTAAGGGGGCGACTAGCGGCTCCTACAATGAGCAGTTCTTC. Encoded protein: CSAKGATSGSYNEQFF.

The rearrangement links TRBV18 to TRBJ2-6; TRBD1 might be the D (6 bases). The CDR3 loop spans 15 amino acids. Trimming took off 3 bases at V and 1 base at J, with 7 bases between the two ends. Germline lookup yields CDR1 KGHSH and CDR2 LQKENI. Written as DNA, the CDR3 is TGTGCCAGCTCACCCGACAGGTCTGGGGCCAACGTCCTGACTTTC. This encodes CASSPDRSGANVLTF.

The CDR3 protein is CASSEKGNTEAFF. CDR3 in DNA: TGTGCCAGCAGTGAAAAGGGGAACACTGAAGCTTTCTTT. This rearrangement joins TRBV6-1 to TRBJ1-1; the D is unclear. V lost 2 bases, J lost 1 base, and 5 bases lay in between. Looked up from germline, CDR1 is MNHNS and CDR2 is SASEGT. CDR3 size: 13 residues.

In this sample, this clonotype turned up a few times. The germline gene is not matched at one end of the junction; a read error may be the cause. The chain uses TRBV7-9 and TRBJ1-2; D ambiguous. The CDR3 covers 17 residues. The germline gives CDR1 SEHNR, CDR2 FQNEAQ (reference sequence). DNA for the CDR3: TGTGCCAGCAGCTTAGAGATTGGAACCACTTTTTTATATGGCTGCACCTTC. Amino acids: CASSLEIGTTFLYGCTF.

This clonotype has only a few counts. Germline is not matched at one junction end, which may reflect a read error. The gene calls are TRBV3-1 and TRBJ2-5; 10 bases are shared with TRBD2. Germline CDR1 LGHDT, CDR2 YNNKEL (reference sequence). The CDR3 is 20 residues long. CDR3 bases: TGCGCCAGCAGCCAAGATCAAGCGGGGGGGCCACGGATTGGGCAAGAGACCCAGTACTTC. Translating gives CASSQDQAGGPRIGQETQYF.

The chain couples TRBV28 to TRBJ2-3, with D possibly being TRBD1 (5 bases). The V and J ends lost 3 bases and 5 bases respectively, with 12 bases between them. Germline-derived CDR1 and CDR2 are MDHEN and SYDVKM. The CDR3 totals 14 residues. CDR3 coding DNA: TGTGCCAGCAGTTTGGCCTTAAGGGGAGATACGCAGTATTTT. Encoded protein: CASSLALRGDTQYF.

A single count supports this clonotype. This chain links TRBV3-1 with TRBJ2-3, with TRBD2 matching over 14 bases. Per germline, CDR1 LGHDT and CDR2 YNNKEL (reference sequence). There are 15 residues in the CDR3. The ends lost 4 bases at V and 7 bases at J; junction bases unmatched: 4. Written as DNA, the CDR3 is TGTGCCAGCAGCCTGGGACTAGCGGGAGTTTATACGCAGTATTTT. Its translation: CASSLGLAGVYTQYF.

The V call is TRBV11-2, the J call TRBJ2-2; 12 nucleotides align to TRBD2. Unmatched junction bases numbered 7, after V lost 6 bases and J lost 5 bases. The CDR3 spans 16 residues. The germline CDR1 and CDR2 sequences are SGHAT and FQNNGV. The DNA of the CDR3 is TGTGCCAGCAGTCGCCTAGCGGGGGGGCTGACCGGGGAGCTGTTTTTT. The encoded protein is CASSRLAGGLTGELFF.

This chain links TRBV20-1 with TRBJ2-7, with 9 bases that match TRBD2. Per the germline V gene, CDR1 is DFQATT and CDR2 is SNEGSKA (reference sequence). The CDR3 extends over 13 amino acids. With V trimmed by 7 bases and J by 0 bases, 4 bases remained unmatched. In nucleotides, the CDR3 is TGCAGTGTTCCGGGACTAGCCTCCTACGAGCAGTACTTC. Its protein product is CSVPGLASYEQYF.

The rearrangement links TRBV5-1 to TRBJ2-6; D remains unclear. From germline, CDR1 is SGHRS and CDR2 YFSETQ. This CDR3 region has 15 residues. V was trimmed by 4 bases and J by 0 bases, leaving 8 bases between them. The CDR3 DNA reads TGCGCCAGCAGCCCGGCTAGCTCTGGGGCCAACGTCCTGACTTTC. This codes for CASSPASSGANVLTF.

The chain carries TRBV9 and TRBJ1-3; the D is unclear. V gave up 3 bases and J gave up 2 bases, with 6 bases separating them. CDR3 size: 13 residues. Germline V gene sequence: CDR1 SGDLS, CDR2 YYNGEE. DNA for the CDR3: TGTGCCAGCAGCGACAGTGCTGGAAACACCATATATTTT. Translation gives CASSDSAGNTIYF. The full variable domain, with the rest looked up from reference TRBV9 and TRBJ1-3, is DSGVTQTPKHLITATGQRVTLRCSPRSGDLSVYWYQQSLDQGLQFLIQYYNGEERAKGNILERFSAQQFPDLHSELNLSSLELGDSALYFCASSDSAGNTIYFGEGSWLTVV.

The chain is built from TRBV10-3 and TRBJ2-1; D may be TRBD1 (6 bases). This CDR3 contains 14 residues. V shed 8 bases and J shed 4 bases, with 15 bases lying between them. Germline-derived CDR1 and CDR2 are ENHRY and SYGVKD. The chain's CDR3 is CAISGGRAYNEQFF. The CDR3 DNA is TGTGCCATCTCTGGGGGCAGGGCTTACAATGAGCAGTTCTTC.

The V gene is TRBV12-3 or TRBV12-4, the J gene TRBJ1-6, with D uncertain. Trimming shortened V by 6 bases and J by 9 bases, and 21 bases separated the two germline ends. The CDR3 totals 16 residues. The CDR3 loop is CASSSQGPLASSPLHF. In DNA, the CDR3 is TGTGCCAGCAGCTCTCAAGGGCCCCTGGCGAGTTCACCCCTCCACTTT.

This clonotype has a count of ten or more. The chain couples TRBV7-2 to TRBJ2-5; 10 bases agree with TRBD2. Germline V gene sequence: CDR1 SGHTA, CDR2 FQGNSA. After removal of 6 bases from V and 3 bases from J, the junction contained 4 bases not matched to a gene. The CDR3 consists of 14 residues. CDR3 amino acids: CASRYGTSEETQYF. CDR3 sequence (DNA): TGTGCCAGCAGGTACGGGACTAGCGAAGAGACCCAGTACTTC.

V usage is TRBV7-9 and J usage is TRBJ2-1, with D maybe TRBD2 (7 bases). Germline V gene sequence: CDR1 SEHNR, CDR2 FQNEAQ (reference sequence). CDR3 length equals 14 residues. The V and J ends lost 5 bases and 9 bases respectively, with 17 bases between them. CDR3 in DNA: TGTGCCAGCAGCGGGGGGGCTAGCTCTGCTGAGCAGTTCTTC. Its translation is CASSGGASSAEQFF.

The CDR3 sequence: CAIGQGRQPQHF. DNA of the CDR3: TGTGCCATTGGACAGGGACGGCAGCCCCAGCATTTT. This chain joins TRBV10-3 and TRBJ1-5, with 8 bases that match TRBD1. In germline, CDR1 is ENHRY, CDR2 SYGVKD. Germline trimming cut 9 bases from V and 7 bases from J; bases unmatched to any gene: 5. The CDR3 is 12 residues long.

The chain couples TRBV3-1 to TRBJ2-2; no reliable D call. Germline CDR1 LGHDT, CDR2 YNNKEL (reference sequence). CDR3 length: 13 amino acids. The germline V and J ends were trimmed by 0 bases and 8 bases, with 7 bases remaining between them. DNA of the CDR3: TGTGCCAGCAGCCAAGATCGTTGGGGGGAGCTGTTTTTT. This encodes CASSQDRWGELFF.

This clonotype appeared many times. The chain joins TRBV7-8 to TRBJ2-7; D could derive from TRBD1 or TRBD2 (7 bases each). The CDR3 has 13 residues. Germline CDR1 and CDR2: SGHVS and FQNEAQ. With 5 bases removed from V and 6 bases from J, the gap between germline ends came to 14 bases. DNA of the CDR3: TGTGCCAGCAGCACCCAGGGGGGGACCGAGCAGTACTTC. Protein product: CASSTQGGTEQYF. Looking up the rest from reference TRBV7-8 and TRBJ2-7 gives the full variable domain: GAGVSQSPRYKVAKRGQDVALRCDPISGHVSLFWYQQALGQGPEFLTYFQNEAQLDKSGLPSDRFFAERPEGSVSTLKIQRTQQEDSAVYLCASSTQGGTEQYFGPGTRLTVT.

Only a few counts were recorded for this clonotype. V and J are TRBV12-3 or TRBV12-4 and TRBJ2-7; D remains ambiguous. The CDR3 is 13 residues long. Trimming cost V 5 bases and J 3 bases, with 11 bases left between them. CDR3 sequence reads: CASSRQVDYEQYF. The CDR3 coding sequence is TGTGCCAGCAGTCGTCAGGTAGACTACGAGCAGTACTTC.